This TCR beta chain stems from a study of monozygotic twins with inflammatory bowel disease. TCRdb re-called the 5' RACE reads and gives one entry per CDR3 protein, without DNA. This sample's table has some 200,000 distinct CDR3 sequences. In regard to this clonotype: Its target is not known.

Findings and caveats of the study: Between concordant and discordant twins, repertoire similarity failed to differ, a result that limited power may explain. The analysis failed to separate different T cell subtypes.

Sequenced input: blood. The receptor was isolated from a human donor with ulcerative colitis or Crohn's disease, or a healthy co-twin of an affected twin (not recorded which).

The CDR3 region is CASSPGAWGDTEAFF. The chain combines TRBV2 with TRBJ1-1; TCRdb's assignment of TRBD1 cannot be checked, as there is no DNA. CDR3 length equals 15 residues. The V gene's germline CDR1 is SNHLY and CDR2 FYNNEI.